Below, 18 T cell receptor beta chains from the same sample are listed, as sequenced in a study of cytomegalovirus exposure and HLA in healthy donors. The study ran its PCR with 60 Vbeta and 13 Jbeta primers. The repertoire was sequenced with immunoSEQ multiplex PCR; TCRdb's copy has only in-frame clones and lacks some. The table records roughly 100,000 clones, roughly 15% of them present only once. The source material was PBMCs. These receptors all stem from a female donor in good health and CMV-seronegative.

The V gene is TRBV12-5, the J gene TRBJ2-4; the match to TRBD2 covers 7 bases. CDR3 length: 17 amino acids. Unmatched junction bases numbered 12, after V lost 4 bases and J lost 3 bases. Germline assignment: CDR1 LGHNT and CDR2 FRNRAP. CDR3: CASGSTSWPGGKNIQYF. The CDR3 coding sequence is TGTGCTAGTGGTTCGACCTCGTGGCCGGGGGGCAAAAACATTCAGTACTTC.

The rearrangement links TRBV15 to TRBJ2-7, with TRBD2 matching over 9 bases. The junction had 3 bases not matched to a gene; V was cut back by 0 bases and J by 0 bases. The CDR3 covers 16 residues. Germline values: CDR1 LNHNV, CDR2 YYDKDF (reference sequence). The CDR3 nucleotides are TGTGCCACCAGCAGAGATTCTAGCGGGGCCTCCTACGAGCAGTACTTC. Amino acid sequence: CATSRDSSGASYEQYF.

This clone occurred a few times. The DNA for the CDR3 is TGTGCCAGCAGCTTTATTCCGGGACAGGGCACTGAAGCTTTCTTT. This sequence encodes CASSFIPGQGTEAFF. The genes are TRBV7-9 and TRBJ1-1; 9 bases map to TRBD1. Trimming cost V 3 bases and J 4 bases; bases outside gene matches: 6. Per the germline V gene, CDR1 is SEHNR and CDR2 is FQNEAQ (reference sequence). CDR3 length equals 15 residues.

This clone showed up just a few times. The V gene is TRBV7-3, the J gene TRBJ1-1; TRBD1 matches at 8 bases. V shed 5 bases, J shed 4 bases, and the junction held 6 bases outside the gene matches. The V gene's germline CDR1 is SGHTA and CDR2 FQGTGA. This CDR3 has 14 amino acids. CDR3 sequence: CASSPDRVGTEAFF. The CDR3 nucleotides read TGTGCCAGCAGCCCGGACAGGGTGGGCACTGAAGCTTTCTTT.

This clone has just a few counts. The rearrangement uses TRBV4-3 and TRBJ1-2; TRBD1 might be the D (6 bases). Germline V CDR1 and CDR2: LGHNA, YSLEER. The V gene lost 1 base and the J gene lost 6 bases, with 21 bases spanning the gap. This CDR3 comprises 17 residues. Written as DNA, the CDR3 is TGCGCCAGCAGCCAAGTACAGTCAGGGGTAGGTGCTGATGGCTACACCTTC. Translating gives CASSQVQSGVGADGYTF.

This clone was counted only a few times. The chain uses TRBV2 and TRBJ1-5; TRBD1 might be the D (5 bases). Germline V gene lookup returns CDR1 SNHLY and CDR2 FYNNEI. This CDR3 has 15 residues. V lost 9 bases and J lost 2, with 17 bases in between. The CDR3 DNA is TGTGCCAGTCGAGACAGAACGTCGGGCAATCAGCCCCAGCATTTT. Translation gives CASRDRTSGNQPQHF.

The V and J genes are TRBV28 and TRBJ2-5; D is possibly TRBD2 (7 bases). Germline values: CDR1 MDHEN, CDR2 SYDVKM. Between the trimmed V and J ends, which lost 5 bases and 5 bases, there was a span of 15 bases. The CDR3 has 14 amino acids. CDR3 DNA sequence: TGTGCCAGCAGTCCCACGGGGGGCGGGGAGACCCAGTACTTC. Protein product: CASSPTGGGETQYF.

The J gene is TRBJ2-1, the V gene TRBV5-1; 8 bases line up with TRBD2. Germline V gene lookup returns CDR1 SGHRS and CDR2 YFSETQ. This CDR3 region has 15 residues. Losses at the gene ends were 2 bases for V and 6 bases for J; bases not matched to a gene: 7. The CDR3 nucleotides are TGCGCCAGCAGCTTAGACCCGAGCGGGGGCAATGAGCAGTTCTTC. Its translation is CASSLDPSGGNEQFF.

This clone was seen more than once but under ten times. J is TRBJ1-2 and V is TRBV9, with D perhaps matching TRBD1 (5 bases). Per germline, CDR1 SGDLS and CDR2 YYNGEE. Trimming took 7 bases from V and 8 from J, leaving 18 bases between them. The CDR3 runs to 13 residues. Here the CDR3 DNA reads TGTGCCAGCTCTCACTCGACAGCGCGGGGCTACACCTTC. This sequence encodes CASSHSTARGYTF.

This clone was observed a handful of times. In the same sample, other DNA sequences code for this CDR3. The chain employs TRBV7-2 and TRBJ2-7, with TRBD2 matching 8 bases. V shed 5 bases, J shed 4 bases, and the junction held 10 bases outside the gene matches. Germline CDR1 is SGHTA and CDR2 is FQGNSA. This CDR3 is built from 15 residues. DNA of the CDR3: TGTGCCAGCAGCGAGGGACTAGTGGGAATATACGAGCAGTACTTC. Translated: CASSEGLVGIYEQYF. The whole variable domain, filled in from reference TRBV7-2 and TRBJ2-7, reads GAGVSQSPSNKVTEKGKDVELRCDPISGHTALYWYRQSLGQGLEFLIYFQGNSAPDKSGLPSDRFSAERTGGSVSTLTIQRTQQEDSAVYLCASSEGLVGIYEQYFGPGTRLTVT.

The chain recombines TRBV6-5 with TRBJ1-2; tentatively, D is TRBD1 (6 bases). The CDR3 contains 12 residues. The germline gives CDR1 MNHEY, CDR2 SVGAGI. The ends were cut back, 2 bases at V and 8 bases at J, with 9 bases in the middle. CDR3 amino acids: CASSYGGWGYTF. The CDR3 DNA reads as TGTGCCAGCAGTTACGGGGGCTGGGGCTACACCTTC.

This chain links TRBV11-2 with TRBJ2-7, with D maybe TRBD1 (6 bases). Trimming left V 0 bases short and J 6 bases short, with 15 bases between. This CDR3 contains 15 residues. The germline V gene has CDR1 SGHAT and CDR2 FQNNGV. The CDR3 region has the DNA TGTGCCAGCAGCTTAGACCCACGGACAGCTGGCGAGCAGTACTTC. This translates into CASSLDPRTAGEQYF.

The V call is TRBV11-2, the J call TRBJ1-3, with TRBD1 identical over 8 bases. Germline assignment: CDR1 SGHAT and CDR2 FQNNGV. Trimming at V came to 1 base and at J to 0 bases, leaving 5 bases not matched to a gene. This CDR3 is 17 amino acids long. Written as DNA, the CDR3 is TGTGCCAGCAGCTTAGGGACAGGGCCACGCTCTGGAAACACCATATATTTT. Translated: CASSLGTGPRSGNTIYF.

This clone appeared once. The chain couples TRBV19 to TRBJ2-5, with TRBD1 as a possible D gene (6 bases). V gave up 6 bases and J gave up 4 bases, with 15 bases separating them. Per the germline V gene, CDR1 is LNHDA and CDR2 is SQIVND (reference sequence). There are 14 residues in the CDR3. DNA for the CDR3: TGTGCCAGTAGCCCAACAGGGTCACGAGAGACCCAGTACTTC. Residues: CASSPTGSRETQYF.

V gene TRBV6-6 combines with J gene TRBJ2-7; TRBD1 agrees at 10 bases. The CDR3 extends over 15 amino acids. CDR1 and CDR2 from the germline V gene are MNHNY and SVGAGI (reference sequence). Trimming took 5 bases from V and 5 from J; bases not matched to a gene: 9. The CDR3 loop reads CASSPSDRGNHEQYF. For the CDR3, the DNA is TGTGCCAGCAGTCCTTCGGACAGGGGGAATCACGAGCAGTACTTC.

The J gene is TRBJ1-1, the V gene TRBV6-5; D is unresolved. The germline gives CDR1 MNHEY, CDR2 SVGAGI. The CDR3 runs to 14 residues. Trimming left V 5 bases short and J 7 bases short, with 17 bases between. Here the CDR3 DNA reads TGTGCCAGCAGTCATCCTACAGAACAAGTTGAAGCTTTCTTT. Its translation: CASSHPTEQVEAFF.

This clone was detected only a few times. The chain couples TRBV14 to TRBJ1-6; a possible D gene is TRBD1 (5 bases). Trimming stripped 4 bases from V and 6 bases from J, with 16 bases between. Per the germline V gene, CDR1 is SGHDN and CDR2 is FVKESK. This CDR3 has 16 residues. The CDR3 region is CASSRTGTGANSPLHF. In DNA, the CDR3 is TGTGCCAGCAGCCGGACCGGGACGGGAGCTAATTCACCCCTCCACTTT.

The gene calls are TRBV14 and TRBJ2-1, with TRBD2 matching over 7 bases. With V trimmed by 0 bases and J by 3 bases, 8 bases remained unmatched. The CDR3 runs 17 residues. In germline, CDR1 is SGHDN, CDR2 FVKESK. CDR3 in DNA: TGTGCCAGCAGCCAAGAAACGGGAGGAGCCTACTACAATGAGCAGTTCTTC. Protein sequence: CASSQETGGAYYNEQFF.